The 22 T cell receptor beta chains below all came from one sample that was sequenced in a study of Ad26.COV2.S vaccination and SARS-CoV-2 variants. The treatment is: 15 to 20 received Ad26.COV2.S at low or high dose, single or two shots; 5 received placebo; per-sample allocation not given. After the first vaccine or placebo injection, samples were drawn on day 63. Profiled with immunoSEQ multiplex PCR; TCRdb holds only in-frame clones, not every one. The sample lists about 350,000 clones; around 86% were seen once. This specimen was peripheral blood, taken in a trial of Ad26.COV2.S vaccine versus placebo. Every receptor here comes from a person aged 18-65 years who received the Ad26.COV2.S COVID-19 vaccine or a placebo.

This clone was detected once. The chain has TRBV20-1 and TRBJ2-7; D is undetermined. CDR3 length: 13 amino acids. The V end lost 3 bases, the J end lost 2 bases, and 11 bases lay between the germline ends. Per germline, CDR1 DFQATT and CDR2 SNEGSKA (reference sequence). CDR3 region: CSASGSSTYEQYF. CDR3 nucleotides: TGCAGTGCTAGTGGTAGTTCTACCTACGAGCAGTACTTC.

With respect to this clone: One end of the junction does not line up with germline, which may come from a read error. The chain employs TRBV11-2 and TRBJ2-2, with D unresolved. The germline V gene has CDR1 SGHAT and CDR2 FQNNGV. The CDR3 covers 14 residues. In nucleotides, the CDR3 is TGTGCCAGCAGCTTAGGTCCGAAGACCGGGGAGCTGTTTTTT. This gives the protein CASSLGPKTGELFF.

The J gene is TRBJ1-3, the V gene TRBV18, with D possibly being TRBD1 (6 bases). The CDR3 covers 16 residues. Between the trimmed V and J ends, which lost 2 bases and 0 bases, there was a span of 11 bases. Germline CDR1 KGHSH, CDR2 LQKENI. The CDR3 region has the DNA TGTGCCAGCTCACCATTGGGGGCTGACTCTGGAAACACCATATATTTT. This encodes CASSPLGADSGNTIYF.

This clone was counted a single time. The chain combines TRBV2 with TRBJ2-5; D possibly matches TRBD1 or TRBD2 (7 bases each). CDR3 length: 14 residues. CDR1 and CDR2 (germline): SNHLY, FYNNEI. V was cut by 10 bases and J by 5 bases, with 20 bases left in between. The CDR3 protein is CATRGGGSPETQYF. CDR3 DNA sequence: TGTGCCACCCGGGGAGGGGGCTCTCCTGAGACCCAGTACTTC.

The chain is built from TRBV19 and TRBJ2-7, with D perhaps matching TRBD2 (6 bases). The CDR3 is made up of 16 amino acids. V was shortened by 5 bases and J by 1 base, with 18 bases between the two germline ends. Germline V gives CDR1 LNHDA, CDR2 SQIVND (reference sequence). The CDR3 here is CASSPGRTGASYEQYF. The CDR3 region has the DNA TGTGCCAGTAGTCCAGGGAGGACTGGCGCGTCCTACGAGCAGTACTTC.

V gene TRBV5-1 combines with J gene TRBJ2-7, with 9 positions matching TRBD1. Germline CDR1 and CDR2: SGHRS and YFSETQ. CDR3 length: 14 amino acids. V was clipped by 4 bases and J by 6 bases; unmatched bases: 8. The CDR3 region is CASSPGTGRGEQYF. CDR3 in DNA: TGCGCCAGCAGCCCAGGGACAGGGAGGGGCGAGCAGTACTTC.

The genes are TRBV3-1 (or the pseudogene TRBV3-2) and TRBJ2-7, with D tentatively TRBD1 (7 bases). The CDR3 runs 16 residues. V lost 5 bases and J 0 bases, leaving 17 bases between the germline ends. Germline-derived CDR1 and CDR2 are LGHDT and YNNKEL (reference sequence). The CDR3 DNA sequence: TGTGCCAGCAGCGAGACTAGGGGGCCCCTCTCCTACGAGCAGTACTTC. This gives the protein CASSETRGPLSYEQYF.

This clone was recorded only once. The chain couples TRBV19 to TRBJ1-1, with D possibly being TRBD1 (6 bases). Trimming stripped 6 bases from V and 0 bases from J, with 17 bases between. Germline CDR1 is LNHDA and CDR2 is SQIVND (reference sequence). This CDR3 has 16 residues. Written as DNA, the CDR3 is TGTGCCAGTAGGTTGGCCCCGGGGGCAATGAACACTGAAGCTTTCTTT. This encodes CASRLAPGAMNTEAFF.

J is TRBJ1-4 and V is TRBV19; the D is unclear. Germline CDR1 LNHDA, CDR2 SQIVND (reference sequence). The V and J ends lost 6 bases and 7 bases respectively, with 15 bases between them. This CDR3 is 14 amino acids long. The CDR3 region has the DNA TGTGCCAGTAGCCAACTCGGGGAGGGTGAAAAACTGTTTTTT. The encoded protein is CASSQLGEGEKLFF.

V is TRBV4-3 and J is TRBJ1-1, with 7 bases identical to TRBD1. The CDR3 loop spans 15 amino acids. V shed 4 bases and J 1 base; nucleotides not matched to a gene: 6. In germline, CDR1 is LGHNA, CDR2 YSLEER. CDR3 sequence: CASSLGQVGNTEAFF. The CDR3, as DNA: TGCGCCAGCAGCCTTGGACAGGTCGGGAACACTGAAGCTTTCTTT.

The V and J genes are TRBV9 and TRBJ1-4; the D gene is possibly TRBD1 (5 bases). This CDR3 is built from 11 residues. V lost 6 bases to trimming and J lost 6 bases, with 6 bases between them. Germline CDR1 is SGDLS and CDR2 is YYNGEE. CDR3 loop: CASKGDEKLFF. In DNA, the CDR3 is TGTGCCAGCAAAGGGGATGAAAAACTGTTTTTT.

V is TRBV29-1 and J is TRBJ2-5, with D possibly being TRBD1 (6 bases). Looked up from germline, CDR1 is SQVTM and CDR2 is ANQGSEA. V lost 5 bases to trimming and J lost 0 bases, with 13 bases between them. There are 14 residues in the CDR3. This CDR3 reads CSVMGTPYQETQYF. In DNA form, the CDR3 reads TGCAGCGTTATGGGGACACCGTACCAAGAGACCCAGTACTTC.

The rearrangement uses TRBV7-2 and TRBJ1-6; TRBD1 might be the D (6 bases). The V end was cut by 4 bases, the J end by 6 bases, with 22 bases between. The germline V gene encodes CDR1 SGHTA and CDR2 FQGNSA. This CDR3 has 18 amino acids. CDR3 bases: TGTGCCAGCAGCTCTAATCAGGGGCTGAGGGCCAGTAATTCACCCCTCCACTTT. Its translation: CASSSNQGLRASNSPLHF.

The gene calls are TRBV4-3 and TRBJ2-3; 12 bases line up with TRBD2. Trimming at V came to 1 base and at J to 2 bases, leaving 4 bases not matched to a gene. CDR1 and CDR2 (germline): LGHNA, YSLEER. The CDR3 is made up of 17 amino acids. The CDR3 bases are TGCGCCAGCAGCCAAGTACTAGCGGGGGGTTACACAGATACGCAGTATTTT. This gives the protein CASSQVLAGGYTDTQYF.

CDR3 in DNA: TGCGCCAGCAGCTACGGGACTACCATCGCCTACGAGCAGTACTTC. The encoded protein is CASSYGTTIAYEQYF. The rearrangement links TRBV5-1 to TRBJ2-7; 7 bases are a match to TRBD2. From germline, CDR1 is SGHRS and CDR2 YFSETQ. Trimming at V came to 3 bases and at J to 2 bases, leaving 8 bases not matched to a gene. This CDR3 contains 15 residues.

This chain joins TRBV30 and TRBJ2-3; D call uncertain. Trimming took 7 bases from V and 8 from J, leaving 28 bases between them. The CDR3 has 16 amino acids. The germline CDR1 and CDR2 sequences are GTSNPN and SVGIG (reference sequence). The CDR3 DNA sequence: TGTGCCTCCACCCAGACTCAGGTAGTGCACAGAGGTACGCAGTATTTT. Translation: CASTQTQVVHRGTQYF.

The chain links TRBV6-6 to TRBJ1-5, with D perhaps TRBD1 (5 bases). This CDR3 is built from 14 residues. Trimming cost V 2 bases and J 5 bases, with 10 bases left between them. The V gene's germline CDR1 is MNHNY and CDR2 SVGAGI (reference sequence). The CDR3 sequence: CASSYRGGDQPQHF. CDR3 DNA: TGTGCCAGCAGTTACAGGGGTGGGGATCAGCCCCAGCATTTT.

This clone was seen a handful of times. V is TRBV3-1 (or the pseudogene TRBV3-2) and J is TRBJ1-2; 10 nucleotides agree with TRBD1. The CDR3 totals 15 residues. V gave up 6 bases and J gave up 3 bases; unmatched junction bases: 7. The germline V gene encodes CDR1 LGHDT and CDR2 YNNKEL (reference sequence). CDR3 in amino acids: CASSPRQGAYYGYTF. CDR3 DNA sequence: TGTGCCAGCAGTCCTCGACAGGGGGCATACTATGGCTACACCTTC.

Regarding this clone: Different DNA sequences within this sample yield the same CDR3. The chain links TRBV6-1 to TRBJ1-1; possibly TRBD1 for D (5 bases). The CDR3 is made up of 14 amino acids. CDR1 is MNHNS, CDR2 SASEGT, per germline. V lost 1 base, J lost 0 bases, and 6 bases lay in between. The CDR3 DNA is TGTGCCAGCAGTGAAGGGGGGGTGAACACTGAAGCTTTCTTT. Its translation is CASSEGGVNTEAFF.

The J gene is TRBJ2-1, the V gene TRBV19, with D unclear. The V end lost 1 base, the J end lost 9 bases, and 19 bases lay between the germline ends. CDR1 is LNHDA, CDR2 SQIVND, per germline (reference sequence). The CDR3 spans 16 residues. CDR3 in DNA: TGTGCCAGTAGTATAGTAGGACCCCGCTCTGCACGTGAGCAGTTCTTC. Translated, it gives CASSIVGPRSAREQFF.

The table lists this clone with a few counts. DNA for the CDR3: TGTGCCAGCAGCTTTACAGGGGCCGAGCAGTACTTC. It specifies CASSFTGAEQYF. This chain uses TRBV5-6 with TRBJ2-7; 7 nucleotides agree with TRBD1. This CDR3 contains 12 residues. V trimming: 2 bases; J trimming: 6 bases; junction bases outside the gene matches: 2. Per germline, CDR1 SGHDT and CDR2 YYEEEE.

The rearrangement uses TRBV3-1 (or the pseudogene TRBV3-2) and TRBJ1-3, with D maybe TRBD1 (6 bases). Trimming left V 8 bases short and J 0 bases short, with 14 bases between. Germline lookup yields CDR1 LGHDT and CDR2 YNNKEL (reference sequence). The CDR3 has 15 residues. CDR3 nucleotide sequence: TGTGCCAGCGAAGACAGGCGAAACTCTGGAAACACCATATATTTT. Amino acid sequence: CASEDRRNSGNTIYF.